Following are 12 T cell receptor beta chains from one sample sequenced in a study of response to subunit inactivated influenza vaccine. From the RT-PCR reads, TCRdb called clonotypes with MiXCR, one entry per CDR3 protein. This sample yields 710,000 or so distinct CDR3 sequences, of which approximately 14% are seen a single time; around 10% belongs to the top ten. Source: PBMCs from blood, taken about 13 days after vaccination. Every receptor here comes from a middle-aged man who received an inactivated influenza vaccine.

The chain recombines TRBV11-3 with TRBJ2-7, with D tentatively TRBD1 (6 bases). The CDR3 totals 14 residues. Per the germline V gene, CDR1 is SGHNT and CDR2 is YENEEA. V was cut by 8 bases and J by 4 bases, with 18 bases left in between. The CDR3 protein is CASLPFPRGYEQYF. CDR3 bases: TGTGCCAGCCTCCCCTTTCCCAGGGGTTACGAGCAGTACTTC.

The rearrangement joins TRBV15 to TRBJ2-7; weak D call: TRBD2 (5 bases). The CDR3 runs to 15 residues. The V end was cut by 0 bases, the J end by 6 bases, with 15 bases between. The germline V gene has CDR1 LNHNV and CDR2 YYDKDF (reference sequence). The DNA for the CDR3 is TGTGCCACCAGCAGAGATGTACCTTTAAGCGGCGAGCAGTACTTC. Translation gives CATSRDVPLSGEQYF.

CDR3 amino acids: CASSFTSGGLDEQFF. The DNA of the CDR3 is TGCGCCAGCAGCTTCACTAGCGGGGGGCTGGATGAGCAGTTCTTC. This chain joins TRBV5-1 and TRBJ2-1, with TRBD2 matching 12 bases. The CDR3 extends over 15 amino acids. Germline-derived CDR1 and CDR2 are SGHRS and YFSETQ. V shed 2 bases, J shed 8 bases, and the junction held 5 bases outside the gene matches.

In this sample, this clonotype turned up many times. The chain has TRBV12-3 or TRBV12-4 and TRBJ2-1, with 9 bases matching TRBD1. The V segment lost 5 bases and the J segment 6 bases; nucleotides outside the gene matches: 11. This CDR3 contains 16 residues. This CDR3 is CASSPGTGILGNEQFF. Here the CDR3 DNA reads TGTGCCAGCAGTCCCGGGACAGGGATTCTAGGCAATGAGCAGTTCTTC.

This clonotype appeared a few times. The rearrangement links TRBV4-3 to TRBJ2-2; 12 bases match TRBD2. This CDR3 is 18 amino acids long. CDR1 LGHNA and CDR2 YSLEER come from the germline V gene. Trimming at V came to 1 base and at J to 2 bases, leaving 5 bases not matched to a gene. CDR3 sequence: CASSQAWTSGTNTGELFF. The CDR3 DNA reads as TGCGCCAGCAGCCAAGCGTGGACTAGCGGGACTAACACCGGGGAGCTGTTTTTT.

The rearrangement links TRBV25-1 to TRBJ2-4; D ambiguous. The CDR3 covers 13 residues. V dropped 6 bases and J dropped 0 bases, with 6 bases sitting between them. Looked up from germline, CDR1 is MGHDK and CDR2 is SYGVNS. CDR3 DNA sequence: TGTGCCAGCAGAGGGTTAGCCAAAAACATTCAGTACTTC. Its protein is CASRGLAKNIQYF.

This clonotype was detected a few times. The chain links TRBV6-1 to TRBJ2-7, with D perhaps TRBD1 (5 bases). Germline values: CDR1 MNHNS, CDR2 SASEGT. There are 14 residues in the CDR3. Trimming left V 7 bases short and J 5 bases short, with 18 bases between. The CDR3 nucleotides are TGTGCCAGCACCCTATGGGCAGGGAATAACGAGCAGTACTTC. Amino acid sequence: CASTLWAGNNEQYF.

This clonotype was recorded at least ten times. CDR3 protein: CASSLGPVGNTEAFF. CDR3 coding DNA: TGTGCCAGCAGCCTAGGACCGGTGGGGAACACTGAAGCTTTCTTT. The chain employs TRBV7-2 and TRBJ1-1; D remains ambiguous. Trimming took off 5 bases at V and 1 base at J, with 14 bases between the two ends. This CDR3 region has 15 residues. The V gene's germline CDR1 is SGHTA and CDR2 FQGNSA.

With respect to this clonotype: At one boundary the junction diverges from the germline segment, which might be a read error. CDR3: CATSFFSSSGANVLTF. CDR3 coding DNA: TGTGCCACCAGCTTCTTTTCTAGCTCTGGGGCCAACGTCCTGACTTTC. The V gene is TRBV7-9, the J gene TRBJ2-6; no firm D call. Germline CDR1 and CDR2: SEHNR and FQNEAQ (reference sequence). This CDR3 comprises 16 residues.

This rearrangement joins TRBV18 to TRBJ1-1; 12 bases map to TRBD1. Looked up from germline, CDR1 is KGHSH and CDR2 is LQKENI. The CDR3 covers 16 residues. Trimming at V came to 6 bases and at J to 4 bases, leaving 9 bases not matched to a gene. The CDR3 DNA is TGTGCCAGCTCTCCCGGGACAGGGGGCTCGGGCACTGAAGCTTTCTTT. Translating it yields CASSPGTGGSGTEAFF.

The genes are TRBV11-2 and TRBJ2-5; D uncertain. The germline V gene encodes CDR1 SGHAT and CDR2 FQNNGV. V gave up 2 bases and J gave up 2 bases, with 21 bases separating them. CDR3 length: 18 residues. CDR3 residues: CASSLYSVPREGQETQYF. DNA of the CDR3: TGTGCCAGCAGCTTATACTCCGTACCAAGAGAAGGGCAAGAGACCCAGTACTTC.

This chain connects TRBV5-6 to TRBJ1-6; D gene ambiguous. Germline loops: CDR1 SGHDT, CDR2 YYEEEE. The CDR3 runs to 15 residues. The ends were cut back, 4 bases at V and 7 bases at J, with 15 bases in the middle. The CDR3, as DNA: TGTGCCAGCAGCCCCCGGCGGCAAGGGAATTCACCCCTCCACTTT. Protein product: CASSPRRQGNSPLHF. The whole variable domain, filled in from reference TRBV5-6 and TRBJ1-6, reads DAGVTQSPTHLIKTRGQQVTLRCSPKSGHDTVSWYQQALGQGPQFIFQYYEEEERQRGNFPDRFSGHQFPNYSSELNVNALLLGDSALYLCASSPRRQGNSPLHFGNGTRLTVT.